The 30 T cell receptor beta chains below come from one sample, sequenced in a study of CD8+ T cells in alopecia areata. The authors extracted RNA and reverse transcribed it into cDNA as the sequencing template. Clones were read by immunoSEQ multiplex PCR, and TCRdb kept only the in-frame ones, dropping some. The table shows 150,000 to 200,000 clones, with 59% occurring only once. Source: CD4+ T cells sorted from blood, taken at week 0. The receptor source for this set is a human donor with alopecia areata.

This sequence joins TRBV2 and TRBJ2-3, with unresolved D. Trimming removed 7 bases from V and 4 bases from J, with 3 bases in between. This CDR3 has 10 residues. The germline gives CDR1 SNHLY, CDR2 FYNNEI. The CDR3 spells CASIADTQYF. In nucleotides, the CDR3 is TGTGCCAGCATTGCAGATACGCAGTATTTT.

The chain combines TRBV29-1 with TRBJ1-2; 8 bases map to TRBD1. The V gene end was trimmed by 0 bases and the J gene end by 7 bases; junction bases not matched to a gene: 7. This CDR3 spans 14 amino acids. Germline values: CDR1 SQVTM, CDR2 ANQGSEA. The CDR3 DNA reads TGCAGCGTTGAAGACCACCCAGGGGGCGGTGGCTACACCTTC. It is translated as CSVEDHPGGGGYTF.

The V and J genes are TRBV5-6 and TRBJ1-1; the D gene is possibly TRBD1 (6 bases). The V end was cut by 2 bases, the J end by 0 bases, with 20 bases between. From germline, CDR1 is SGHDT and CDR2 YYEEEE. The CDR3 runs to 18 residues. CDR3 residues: CASSLQGERVQLNTEAFF. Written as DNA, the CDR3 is TGTGCCAGCAGCTTACAGGGAGAACGAGTCCAATTGAACACTGAAGCTTTCTTT.

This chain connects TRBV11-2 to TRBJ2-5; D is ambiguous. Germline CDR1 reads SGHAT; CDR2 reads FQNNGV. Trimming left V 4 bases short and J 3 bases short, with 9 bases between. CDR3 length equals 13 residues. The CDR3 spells CASSSLGKETQYF. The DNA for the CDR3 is TGTGCCAGCAGCTCTCTAGGAAAAGAGACCCAGTACTTC.

The CDR3 here is CASSFGDYEQYF. CDR3 DNA sequence: TGCGCCAGCAGCTTCGGGGACTACGAGCAGTACTTC. The rearrangement joins TRBV5-1 to TRBJ2-7; D may be TRBD2 (5 bases). V lost 2 bases to trimming and J lost 3 bases, with 6 bases between them. Germline V gene data show CDR1 as SGHRS and CDR2 as YFSETQ. The CDR3 is 12 residues long.

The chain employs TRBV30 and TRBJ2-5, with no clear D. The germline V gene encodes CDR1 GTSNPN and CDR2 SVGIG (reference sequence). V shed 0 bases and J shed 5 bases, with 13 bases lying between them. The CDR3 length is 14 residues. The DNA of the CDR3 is TGTGCCTGGAGTGTTGGGCCGTTATGGGAGACCCAGTACTTC. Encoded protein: CAWSVGPLWETQYF.

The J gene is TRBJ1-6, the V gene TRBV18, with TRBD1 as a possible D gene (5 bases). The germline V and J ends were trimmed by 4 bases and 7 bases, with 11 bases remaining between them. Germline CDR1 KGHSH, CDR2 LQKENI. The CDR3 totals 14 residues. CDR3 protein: CASSQTERNSPLHF. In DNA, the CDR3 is TGTGCCAGCTCACAGACAGAACGGAATTCACCCCTCCACTTT.

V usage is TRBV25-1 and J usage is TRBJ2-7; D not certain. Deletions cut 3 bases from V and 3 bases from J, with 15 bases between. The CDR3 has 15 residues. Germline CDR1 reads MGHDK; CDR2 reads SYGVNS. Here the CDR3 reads CASSDDMGKVYEQYF. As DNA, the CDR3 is TGTGCCAGCAGTGATGATATGGGGAAGGTCTACGAGCAGTACTTC.

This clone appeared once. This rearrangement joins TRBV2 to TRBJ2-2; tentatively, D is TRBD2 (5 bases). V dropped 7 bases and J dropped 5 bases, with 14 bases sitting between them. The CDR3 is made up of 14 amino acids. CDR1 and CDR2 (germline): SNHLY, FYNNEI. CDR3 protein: CASTRAERTGELFF. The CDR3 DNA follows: TGTGCCAGCACGAGGGCGGAAAGGACCGGGGAGCTGTTTTTT.

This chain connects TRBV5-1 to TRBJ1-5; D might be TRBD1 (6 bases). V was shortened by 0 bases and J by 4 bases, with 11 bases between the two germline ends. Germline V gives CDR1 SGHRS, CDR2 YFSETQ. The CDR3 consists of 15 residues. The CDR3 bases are TGCGCCAGCAGCTTGGCGGGGCAGGGGAATCAGCCCCAGCATTTT. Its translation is CASSLAGQGNQPQHF.

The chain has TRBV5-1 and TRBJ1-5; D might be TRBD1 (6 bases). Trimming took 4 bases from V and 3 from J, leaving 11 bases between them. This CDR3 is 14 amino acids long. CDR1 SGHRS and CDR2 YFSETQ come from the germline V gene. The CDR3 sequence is CASSLDSLNQPQHF. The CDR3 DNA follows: TGCGCCAGCAGCCTGGACAGCCTCAATCAGCCCCAGCATTTT.

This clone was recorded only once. CDR3 sequence (DNA): TGTGCCAGCAGCTCTACCCCATCCTCAGATACGCAGTATTTT. Protein product: CASSSTPSSDTQYF. The rearrangement links TRBV7-2 to TRBJ2-3, with D unclear. Trimming left V 4 bases short and J 4 bases short, with 12 bases between. The CDR3 loop spans 14 amino acids. CDR1 and CDR2 (germline): SGHTA, FQGNSA.

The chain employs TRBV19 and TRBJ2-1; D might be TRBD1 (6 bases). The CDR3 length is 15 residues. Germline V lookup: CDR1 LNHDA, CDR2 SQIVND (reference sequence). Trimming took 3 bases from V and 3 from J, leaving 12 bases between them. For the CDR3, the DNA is TGTGCCAGTAGTATGGCCCAGGGGTACTACAATGAGCAGTTCTTC. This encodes CASSMAQGYYNEQFF. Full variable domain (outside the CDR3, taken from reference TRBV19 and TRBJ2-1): DGGITQSPKYLFRKEGQNVTLSCEQNLNHDAMYWYRQDPGQGLRLIYYSQIVNDFQKGDIAEGYSVSREKKESFPLTVTSAQKNPTAFYLCASSMAQGYYNEQFFGPGTRLTVL.

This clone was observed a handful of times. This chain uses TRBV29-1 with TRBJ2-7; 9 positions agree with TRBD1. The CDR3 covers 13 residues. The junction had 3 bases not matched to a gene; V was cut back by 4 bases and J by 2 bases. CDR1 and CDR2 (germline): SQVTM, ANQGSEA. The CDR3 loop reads CSVGGQGTYEQYF. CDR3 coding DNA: TGCAGCGTTGGCGGACAGGGGACCTACGAGCAGTACTTC.

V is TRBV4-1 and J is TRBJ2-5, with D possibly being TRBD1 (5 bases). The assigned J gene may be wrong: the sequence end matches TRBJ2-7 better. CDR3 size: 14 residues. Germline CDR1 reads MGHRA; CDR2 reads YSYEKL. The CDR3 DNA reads TGCGCCAGCAGCCAAGACTCCAGGGACTACGAGCAGTACTTC. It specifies CASSQDSRDYEQYF.

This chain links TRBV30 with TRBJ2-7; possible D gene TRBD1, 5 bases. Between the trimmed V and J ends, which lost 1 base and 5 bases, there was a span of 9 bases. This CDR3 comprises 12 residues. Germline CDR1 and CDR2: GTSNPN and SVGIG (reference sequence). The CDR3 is CAWSGSRDEQYF. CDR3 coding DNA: TGTGCCTGGAGTGGAAGCAGGGACGAGCAGTACTTC.

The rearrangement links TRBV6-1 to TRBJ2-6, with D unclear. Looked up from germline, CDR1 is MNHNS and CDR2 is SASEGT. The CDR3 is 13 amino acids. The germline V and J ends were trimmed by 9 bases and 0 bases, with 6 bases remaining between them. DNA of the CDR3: TGTGCCAGAGGAAACTCTGGGGCCAACGTCCTGACTTTC. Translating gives CARGNSGANVLTF.

The CDR3 protein is CASSAGHSGANVLTF. The CDR3 DNA sequence: TGTGCCAGCAGTGCAGGACACTCTGGGGCCAACGTCCTGACTTTC. The rearrangement uses TRBV6-5 and TRBJ2-6; D perhaps matches TRBD1 (5 bases). CDR3 length equals 15 residues. V shed 5 bases and J shed 0 bases, with 8 bases lying between them. Germline CDR1 is MNHEY and CDR2 is SVGAGI.

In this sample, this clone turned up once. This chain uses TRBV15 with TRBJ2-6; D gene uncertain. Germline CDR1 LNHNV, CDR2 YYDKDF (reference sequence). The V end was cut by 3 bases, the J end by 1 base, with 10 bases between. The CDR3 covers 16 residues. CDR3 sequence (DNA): TGTGCCACCAGCAGTTTGGGGTGGTCTGGGGCCAACGTCCTGACTTTC. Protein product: CATSSLGWSGANVLTF.

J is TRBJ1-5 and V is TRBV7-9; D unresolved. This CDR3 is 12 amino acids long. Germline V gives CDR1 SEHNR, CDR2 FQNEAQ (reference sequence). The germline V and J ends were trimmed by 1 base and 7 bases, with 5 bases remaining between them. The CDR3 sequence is CASSLGQQPQHF. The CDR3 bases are TGTGCCAGCAGCTTAGGCCAGCAGCCCCAGCATTTT.

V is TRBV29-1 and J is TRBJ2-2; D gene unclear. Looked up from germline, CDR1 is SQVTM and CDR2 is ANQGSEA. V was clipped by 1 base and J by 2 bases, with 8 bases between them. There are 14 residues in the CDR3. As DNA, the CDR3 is TGCAGCGTTGAAGGGTTGGTCAACACCGGGGAGCTGTTTTTT. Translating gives CSVEGLVNTGELFF.

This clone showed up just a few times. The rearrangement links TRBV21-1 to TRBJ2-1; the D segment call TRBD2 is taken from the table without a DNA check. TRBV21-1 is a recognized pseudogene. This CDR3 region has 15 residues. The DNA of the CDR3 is TGTGCCAGCAGCAATGCGGCTAGCGGGTACAATGAGCAGTTCTTC. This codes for CASSNAASGYNEQFF.

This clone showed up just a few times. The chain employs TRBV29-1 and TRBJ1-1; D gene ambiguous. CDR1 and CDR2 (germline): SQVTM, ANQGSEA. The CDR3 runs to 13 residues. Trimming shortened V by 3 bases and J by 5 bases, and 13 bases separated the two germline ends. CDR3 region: CSVEKDRGTEAFF. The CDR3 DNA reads TGCAGCGTTGAGAAGGATCGGGGAACTGAAGCTTTCTTT.

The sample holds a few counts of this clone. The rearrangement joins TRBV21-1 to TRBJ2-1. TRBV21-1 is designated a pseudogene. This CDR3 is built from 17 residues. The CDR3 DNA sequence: TGTGCCAGCAGCAAGGGGATTACTGATGCTTCCTACAATGAGCAGTTCTTC. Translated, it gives CASSKGITDASYNEQFF.

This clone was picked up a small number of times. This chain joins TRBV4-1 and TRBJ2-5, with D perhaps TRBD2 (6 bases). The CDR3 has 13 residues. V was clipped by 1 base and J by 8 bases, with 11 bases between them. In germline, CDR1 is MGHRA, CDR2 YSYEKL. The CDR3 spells CASSQVAGGTQYF. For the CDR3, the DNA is TGCGCCAGCAGCCAAGTCGCCGGGGGAACCCAGTACTTC.

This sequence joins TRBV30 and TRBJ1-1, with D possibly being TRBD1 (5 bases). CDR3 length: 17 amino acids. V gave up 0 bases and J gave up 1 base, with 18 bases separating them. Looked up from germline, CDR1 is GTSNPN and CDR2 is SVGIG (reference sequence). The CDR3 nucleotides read TGTGCCTGGAGTGTACGGGGGGTATTCAGCGGGAACACTGAAGCTTTCTTT. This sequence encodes CAWSVRGVFSGNTEAFF. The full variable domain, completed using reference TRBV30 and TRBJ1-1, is SQTIHQWPATLVQPVGSPLSLECTVEGTSNPNLYWYRQAAGRGLQLLFYSVGIGQISSEVPQNLSASRPQDRQFILSSKKLLLSDSGFYLCAWSVRGVFSGNTEAFFGQGTRLTVV.

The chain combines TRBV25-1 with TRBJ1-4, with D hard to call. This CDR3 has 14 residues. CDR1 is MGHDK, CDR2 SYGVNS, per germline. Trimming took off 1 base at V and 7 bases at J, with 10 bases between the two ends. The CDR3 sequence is CASSESGSVEKLFF. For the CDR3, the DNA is TGTGCCAGCAGTGAATCGGGGTCGGTTGAAAAACTGTTTTTT.

Here the CDR3 DNA reads TGTGCCAGCAGCTACAGGGTTGGGGACACTGAAGCTTTCTTT. Translation gives CASSYRVGDTEAFF. The V call is TRBV6-5, the J call TRBJ1-1; the D gene is possibly TRBD1 (6 bases). Germline loops: CDR1 MNHEY, CDR2 SVGAGI. The length of the CDR3 is 14 residues. Trimming took off 6 bases at V and 3 bases at J, with 14 bases between the two ends.

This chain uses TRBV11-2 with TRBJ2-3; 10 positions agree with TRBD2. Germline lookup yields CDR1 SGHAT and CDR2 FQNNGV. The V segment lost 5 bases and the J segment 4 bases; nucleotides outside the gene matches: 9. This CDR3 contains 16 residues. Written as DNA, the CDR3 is TGTGCCAGCAGCCGAGGTGGGCTAGCGGGGGCAGATACGCAGTATTTT. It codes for CASSRGGLAGADTQYF.

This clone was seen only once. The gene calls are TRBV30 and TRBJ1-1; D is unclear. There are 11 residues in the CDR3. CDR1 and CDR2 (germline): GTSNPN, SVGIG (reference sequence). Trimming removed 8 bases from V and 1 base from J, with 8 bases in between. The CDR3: CAGERNTEAFF. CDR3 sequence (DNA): TGTGCCGGTGAGCGGAACACTGAAGCTTTCTTT. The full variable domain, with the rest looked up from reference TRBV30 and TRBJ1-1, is SQTIHQWPATLVQPVGSPLSLECTVEGTSNPNLYWYRQAAGRGLQLLFYSVGIGQISSEVPQNLSASRPQDRQFILSSKKLLLSDSGFYLCAGERNTEAFFGQGTRLTVV.